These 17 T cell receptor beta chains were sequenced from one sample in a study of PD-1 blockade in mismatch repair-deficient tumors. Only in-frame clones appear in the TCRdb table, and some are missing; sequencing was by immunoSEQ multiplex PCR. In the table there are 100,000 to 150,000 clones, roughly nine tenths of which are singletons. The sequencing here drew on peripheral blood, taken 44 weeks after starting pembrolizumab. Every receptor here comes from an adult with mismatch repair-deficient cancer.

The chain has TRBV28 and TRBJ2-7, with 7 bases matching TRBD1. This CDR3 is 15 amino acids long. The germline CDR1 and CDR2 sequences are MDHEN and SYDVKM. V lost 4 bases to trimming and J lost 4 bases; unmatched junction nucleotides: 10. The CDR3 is CASSSTDRVRYEQYF. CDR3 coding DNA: TGTGCCAGCAGTTCTACCGACAGGGTTCGGTACGAGCAGTACTTC.

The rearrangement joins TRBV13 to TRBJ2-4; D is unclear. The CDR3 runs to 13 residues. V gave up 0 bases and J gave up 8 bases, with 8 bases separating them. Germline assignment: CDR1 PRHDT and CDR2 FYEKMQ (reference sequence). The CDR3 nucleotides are TGTGCCAGCAGCTTAGGGGATTTGGACATTCAGTACTTC. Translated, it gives CASSLGDLDIQYF.

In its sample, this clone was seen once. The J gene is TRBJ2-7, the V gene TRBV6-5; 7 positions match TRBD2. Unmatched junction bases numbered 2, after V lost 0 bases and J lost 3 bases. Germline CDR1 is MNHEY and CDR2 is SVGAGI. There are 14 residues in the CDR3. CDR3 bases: TGTGCCAGCAGTTACTCGGCTAGCGGCTACGAGCAGTACTTC. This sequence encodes CASSYSASGYEQYF.

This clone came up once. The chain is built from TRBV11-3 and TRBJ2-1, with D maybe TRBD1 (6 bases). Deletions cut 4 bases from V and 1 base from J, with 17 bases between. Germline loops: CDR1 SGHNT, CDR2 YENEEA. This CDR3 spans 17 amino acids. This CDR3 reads CASSSGQGRPSYNEQFF. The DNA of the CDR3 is TGTGCCAGCAGCTCGGGGCAGGGGCGTCCTTCCTACAATGAGCAGTTCTTC.

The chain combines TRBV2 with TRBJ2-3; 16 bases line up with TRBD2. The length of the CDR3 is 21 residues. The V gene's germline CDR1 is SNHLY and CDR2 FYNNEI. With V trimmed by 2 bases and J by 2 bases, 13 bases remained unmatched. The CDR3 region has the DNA TGTGCCAGCAGTGAAAGGGGATGGGGGACTAGCGGGAGGGGAGTCACAGATACGCAGTATTTT. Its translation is CASSERGWGTSGRGVTDTQYF.

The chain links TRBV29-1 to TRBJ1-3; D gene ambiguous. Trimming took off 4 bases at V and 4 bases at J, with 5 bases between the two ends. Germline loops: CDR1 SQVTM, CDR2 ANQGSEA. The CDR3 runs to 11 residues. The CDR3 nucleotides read TGCAGCGTTGTATCCGGAAACACCATATATTTT. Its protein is CSVVSGNTIYF. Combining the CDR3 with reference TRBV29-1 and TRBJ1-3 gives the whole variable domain SAVISQKPSRDICQRGTSLTIQCQVDSQVTMMFWYRQQPGQSLTLIATANQGSEATYESGFVIDKFPISRPNLTFSTLTVSNMSPEDSSIYLCSVVSGNTIYFGEGSWLTVV.

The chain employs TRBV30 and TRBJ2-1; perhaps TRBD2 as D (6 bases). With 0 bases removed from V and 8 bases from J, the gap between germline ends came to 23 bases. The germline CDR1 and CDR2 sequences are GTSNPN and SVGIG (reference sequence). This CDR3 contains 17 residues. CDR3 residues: CAWSVQKRVWYTDEQFF. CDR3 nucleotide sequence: TGTGCCTGGAGTGTACAAAAGCGGGTGTGGTACACCGATGAGCAGTTCTTC.

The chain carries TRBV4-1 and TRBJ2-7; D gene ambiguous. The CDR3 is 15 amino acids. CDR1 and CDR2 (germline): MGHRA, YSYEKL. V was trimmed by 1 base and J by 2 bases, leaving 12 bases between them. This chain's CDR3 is CASSQVSGATYEQYF. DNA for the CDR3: TGCGCCAGCAGCCAAGTTTCAGGAGCCACCTACGAGCAGTACTTC.

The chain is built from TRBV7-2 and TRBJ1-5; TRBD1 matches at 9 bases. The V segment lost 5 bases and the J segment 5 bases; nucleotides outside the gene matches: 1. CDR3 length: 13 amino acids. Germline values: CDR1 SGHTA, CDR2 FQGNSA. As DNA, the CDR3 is TGTGCCAGCAGCAGGGACAGGGATCAGCCCCAGCATTTT. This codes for CASSRDRDQPQHF.

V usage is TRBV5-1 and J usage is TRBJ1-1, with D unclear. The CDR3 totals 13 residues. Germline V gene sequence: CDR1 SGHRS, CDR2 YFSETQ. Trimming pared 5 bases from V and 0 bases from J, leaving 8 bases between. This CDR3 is CASSLTVNTEAFF. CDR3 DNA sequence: TGCGCCAGCAGTCTCACAGTGAACACTGAAGCTTTCTTT.

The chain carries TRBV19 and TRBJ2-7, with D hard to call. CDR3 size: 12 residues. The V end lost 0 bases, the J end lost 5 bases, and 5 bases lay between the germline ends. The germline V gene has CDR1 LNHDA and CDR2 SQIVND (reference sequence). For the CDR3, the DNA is TGTGCCAGTAGTATAGATCCGGACGAGCAGTACTTC. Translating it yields CASSIDPDEQYF.

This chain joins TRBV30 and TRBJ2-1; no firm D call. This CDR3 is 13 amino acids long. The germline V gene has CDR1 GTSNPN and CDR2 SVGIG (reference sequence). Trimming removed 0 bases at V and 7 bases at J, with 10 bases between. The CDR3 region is CAWSVVSANEQFF. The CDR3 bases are TGTGCCTGGAGTGTTGTGTCGGCAAATGAGCAGTTCTTC.

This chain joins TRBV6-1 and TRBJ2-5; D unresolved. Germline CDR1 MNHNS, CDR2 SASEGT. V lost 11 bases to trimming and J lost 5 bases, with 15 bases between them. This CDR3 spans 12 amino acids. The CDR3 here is CASTEGLETQYF. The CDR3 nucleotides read TGTGCCTCGACGGAAGGGTTGGAGACCCAGTACTTC.

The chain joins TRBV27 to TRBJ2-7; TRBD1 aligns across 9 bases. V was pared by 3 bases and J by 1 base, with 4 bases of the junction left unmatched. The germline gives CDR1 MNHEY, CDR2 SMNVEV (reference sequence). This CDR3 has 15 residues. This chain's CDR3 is CASSFDRGTSYEQYF. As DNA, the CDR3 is TGTGCCAGCAGTTTCGACAGGGGGACTTCCTACGAGCAGTACTTC.

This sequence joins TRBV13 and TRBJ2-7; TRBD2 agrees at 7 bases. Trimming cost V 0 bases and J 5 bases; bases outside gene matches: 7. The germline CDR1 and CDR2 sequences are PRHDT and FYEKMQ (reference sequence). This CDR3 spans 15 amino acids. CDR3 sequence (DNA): TGTGCCAGCAGCTTAGGGTTCAGGACTAGGGACGAGCAGTACTTC. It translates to CASSLGFRTRDEQYF.

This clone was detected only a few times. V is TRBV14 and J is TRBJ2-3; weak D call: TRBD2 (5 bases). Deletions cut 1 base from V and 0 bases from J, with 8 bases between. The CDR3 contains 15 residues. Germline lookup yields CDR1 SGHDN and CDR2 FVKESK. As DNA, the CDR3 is TGTGCCAGCAGCCAAGGAGCGGTTAGCACAGATACGCAGTATTTT. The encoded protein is CASSQGAVSTDTQYF. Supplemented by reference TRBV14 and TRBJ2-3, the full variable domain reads EAGVTQFPSHSVIEKGQTVTLRCDPISGHDNLYWYRRVMGKEIKFLLHFVKESKQDESGMPNNRFLAERTGGTYSTLKVQPAELEDSGVYFCASSQGAVSTDTQYFGPGTRLTVL.

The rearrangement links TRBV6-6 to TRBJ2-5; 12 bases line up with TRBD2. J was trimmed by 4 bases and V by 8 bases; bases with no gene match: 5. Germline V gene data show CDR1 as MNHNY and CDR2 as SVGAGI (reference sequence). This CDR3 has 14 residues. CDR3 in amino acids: CASRQGLAGETQYF. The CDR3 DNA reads TGTGCCAGCCGCCAGGGACTAGCGGGAGAGACCCAGTACTTC.